This T cell receptor beta chain is from a study of shared clonotypes between healthy human individuals. Across the whole study: Donors had three CD4 naive, three CD4 memory, two CD8 naive and one CD8 memory plate apiece.

This table comes from immunoSEQ multiplex PCR, and its TCRdb copy is limited to in-frame clones, with some not included. The sample contains millions of clones, under 95% of which appear only once. The CDR3 totals 10 residues. Germline CDR1 reads SQVTM; CDR2 reads ANQGSEA. The V and J ends lost 4 bases and 10 bases respectively, with 8 bases between them. Naive CD8 cells were CD45RO-negative, positively selected for CCR7, excluding terminally differentiated effector memory CD45RA+ cells. There were only Caucasian adults among the donors, and all lived in Nashville, Tennessee. Sequencing input: naive CD8+ T cells from PBMCs. The TCR originated in a man aged 18 to 29 in good health. Some clones in this sample may be carry-over from other donors' samples. The V gene is TRBV29-1, the J gene TRBJ2-1; D remains unclear. The CDR3 loop reads CSVVMGEQFF. CDR3 DNA sequence: TGCAGCGTTGTGATGGGGGAGCAGTTCTTC.